This entry lists 22 T cell receptor beta chains sequenced from one sample in a study of CD8 T cells in Susac syndrome. Random hexamers primed reverse transcription of 0.5 to 1 ug RNA. A single record per CDR3 protein comes from TCRdb applying MiXCR to the immunoSEQ multiplex PCR reads. Here the sample spans 130,000 or so distinct CDR3 sequences, around 94% being singletons. Material for sequencing was CD4+ T cells from PBMCs. Receptors were obtained from a human donor in good health.

The chain uses TRBV6-5 and TRBJ2-5, with unresolved D. This CDR3 spans 14 amino acids. The ends were cut back, 0 bases at V and 5 bases at J, with 10 bases in the middle. Per the germline V gene, CDR1 is MNHEY and CDR2 is SVGAGI. CDR3 in DNA: TGTGCCAGCAGTTACTCTGCTACCCCGGAGACCCAGTACTTC. This sequence encodes CASSYSATPETQYF.

The chain has TRBV2 and TRBJ2-2; the D gene is possibly TRBD2 (5 bases). V lost 4 bases and J lost 3, with 12 bases in between. CDR3 length: 15 amino acids. Germline lookup yields CDR1 SNHLY and CDR2 FYNNEI. CDR3 amino acids: CASSVGELDTGELFF. CDR3 in DNA: TGTGCCAGCAGTGTTGGGGAGTTGGACACCGGGGAGCTGTTTTTT.

The chain carries TRBV27 and TRBJ2-1; 13 bases match TRBD2. This CDR3 is built from 16 residues. J was trimmed by 7 bases and V by 5 bases; bases with no gene match: 8. From germline, CDR1 is MNHEY and CDR2 SMNVEV (reference sequence). Here the CDR3 reads CASSPGTSGNGNEQFF. Here the CDR3 DNA reads TGTGCCAGCAGTCCCGGGACTAGCGGGAATGGGAATGAGCAGTTCTTC.

V usage is TRBV7-2 and J usage is TRBJ2-7; 12 nucleotides align to TRBD2. Germline lookup yields CDR1 SGHTA and CDR2 FQGNSA. V was pared by 1 base and J by 4 bases, with 2 bases of the junction left unmatched. The CDR3 is made up of 15 amino acids. This CDR3 reads CASSLETSGSYEQYF. The CDR3 region has the DNA TGTGCCAGCAGCTTAGAGACTAGCGGGAGTTACGAGCAGTACTTC.

The chain employs TRBV3-1 and TRBJ2-2, with no clear D. Per germline, CDR1 LGHDT and CDR2 YNNKEL (reference sequence). The CDR3 is made up of 13 amino acids. V lost 4 bases and J 7 bases, leaving 10 bases between the germline ends. The CDR3 reads CASSPHANGELFF. In DNA, the CDR3 is TGTGCCAGCAGCCCCCACGCGAACGGGGAGCTGTTTTTT.

V usage is TRBV28 and J usage is TRBJ1-2, with 10 bases identical to TRBD1. The CDR3 covers 13 residues. Per germline, CDR1 MDHEN and CDR2 SYDVKM. V was clipped by 8 bases and J by 6 bases; unmatched bases: 6. CDR3 DNA: TGTGCCAGCCAGCCGGGGACAGGGGATGGCTACACCTTC. The encoded protein is CASQPGTGDGYTF.

The chain combines TRBV29-1 with TRBJ1-2, with a tentative D call TRBD1 (5 bases). The CDR3 totals 17 residues. Per germline, CDR1 SQVTM and CDR2 ANQGSEA. Trimming removed 0 bases from V and 8 bases from J, with 25 bases in between. CDR3 DNA: TGCAGCGTTGAAGATCTTCACCTCTCAGGGATCTTCGGCGGCTACACCTTC. Residues: CSVEDLHLSGIFGGYTF.

The genes are TRBV19 and TRBJ2-1, with 10 nucleotides matching TRBD1. The junction had 11 bases not matched to a gene; V was cut back by 9 bases and J by 3 bases. The CDR3 is 16 amino acids. CDR1 is LNHDA and CDR2 is SQIVND in the germline V gene (reference sequence). The CDR3: CASDRGLKNGYNEQFF. The CDR3 coding sequence is TGTGCCAGCGACAGGGGGCTCAAGAATGGCTACAATGAGCAGTTCTTC.

The gene calls are TRBV30 and TRBJ2-7; D gene ambiguous. The CDR3 is 14 residues long. CDR1 GTSNPN and CDR2 SVGIG come from the germline V gene (reference sequence). Trimming stripped 3 bases from V and 0 bases from J, with 12 bases between. The CDR3 region has the DNA TGTGCCTGGAGCCCTTTAGCAGTCTCCTACGAGCAGTACTTC. It codes for CAWSPLAVSYEQYF.

The sample holds one count of this clonotype. The chain is built from TRBV5-1 and TRBJ2-1, with 11 bases lining up with TRBD2. V was clipped by 4 bases and J by 8 bases; unmatched bases: 14. CDR3 length: 17 residues. CDR1 SGHRS and CDR2 YFSETQ come from the germline V gene. The CDR3 DNA follows: TGCGCCAGCAGCCTGCAGCCACTAGCGGGAGCTCTCTATGAGCAGTTCTTC. Protein sequence: CASSLQPLAGALYEQFF.

V and J are TRBV12-3 or TRBV12-4 and TRBJ1-4, with 7 bases aligning to TRBD1. V lost 4 bases and J lost 5; bases outside the gene matches: 4. The CDR3 runs to 14 residues. The CDR3 coding sequence is TGTGCCAGCAGTTGGGCACAGGGGAATGAAAAACTGTTTTTT. It is translated as CASSWAQGNEKLFF.

This clonotype was seen a few times. The CDR3 DNA is TGTGCCAGCAGTTTAGGGGACACAGATACGCAGTATTTT. Translated, it gives CASSLGDTDTQYF. The genes are TRBV12-3 or TRBV12-4 and TRBJ2-3, with no clear D. The CDR3 has 13 residues. Trimming stripped 1 base from V and 2 bases from J, with 4 bases between.

The rearrangement links TRBV18 to TRBJ1-5; TRBD1 matches at 8 bases. CDR3 length equals 16 residues. Germline V gives CDR1 KGHSH, CDR2 LQKENI. V lost 0 bases, J lost 0 bases, and 1 base stayed unmatched. CDR3 nucleotides: TGTGCCAGCTCACCACCGGACAGGGCTAGCAATCAGCCCCAGCATTTT. It yields the protein CASSPPDRASNQPQHF.

The chain has TRBV9 and TRBJ2-3; TRBD2 matches at 7 bases. The CDR3 extends over 16 amino acids. The germline V gene encodes CDR1 SGDLS and CDR2 YYNGEE. V lost 0 bases, J lost 3 bases, and 7 bases stayed unmatched. CDR3 sequence reads: CASSVGSAGATDTQYF. Written as DNA, the CDR3 is TGTGCCAGCAGCGTAGGGTCGGCGGGAGCAACAGATACGCAGTATTTT.

This clonotype was seen more than once but under ten times. V usage is TRBV18 and J usage is TRBJ2-5, with D unresolved. From germline, CDR1 is KGHSH and CDR2 LQKENI. V shed 4 bases and J shed 4 bases, with 4 bases lying between them. The CDR3 totals 11 residues. CDR3 residues: CASSRGETQYF. The CDR3 DNA reads TGTGCCAGCTCACGTGGAGAGACCCAGTACTTC.

The chain links TRBV7-9 to TRBJ2-3; perhaps TRBD2 as D (6 bases). From germline, CDR1 is SEHNR and CDR2 FQNEAQ (reference sequence). There are 15 residues in the CDR3. Trimming stripped 0 bases from V and 0 bases from J, with 7 bases between. CDR3 in DNA: TGTGCCAGCAGCTTAGCAAGCGGGAGCACAGATACGCAGTATTTT. This codes for CASSLASGSTDTQYF. The full variable domain, rest sourced from reference TRBV7-9 and TRBJ2-3, is DTGVSQNPRHKITKRGQNVTFRCDPISEHNRLYWYRQTLGQGPEFLTYFQNEAQLEKSRLLSDRFSAERPKGSFSTLEIQRTEQGDSAMYLCASSLASGSTDTQYFGPGTRLTVL.

This clonotype was detected only once. CDR3 bases: TGTGCCAGCAGTATCACAGGGACTAGCGGGGGACAAGAGACCCAGTACTTC. Translating it yields CASSITGTSGGQETQYF. V usage is TRBV27 and J usage is TRBJ2-5, with 14 bases lining up with TRBD2. The ends lost 5 bases at V and 2 bases at J; junction bases unmatched: 7. This CDR3 has 17 amino acids. Germline values: CDR1 MNHEY, CDR2 SMNVEV (reference sequence).

The V and J genes are TRBV5-1 and TRBJ2-6; the D is unclear. V lost 5 bases and J lost 2, with 8 bases in between. This CDR3 spans 14 amino acids. Germline V CDR1 and CDR2: SGHRS, YFSETQ. CDR3 sequence reads: CASRTAPGANVLTF. Here the CDR3 DNA reads TGCGCCAGCAGGACGGCACCTGGGGCCAACGTCCTGACTTTC.

This rearrangement joins TRBV28 to TRBJ1-2; D is unclear. Between the trimmed V and J ends, which lost 9 bases and 0 bases, there was a span of 5 bases. The CDR3 has 11 residues. In germline, CDR1 is MDHEN, CDR2 SYDVKM. As DNA, the CDR3 is TGTGCCAGTGGAGCTAACTATGGCTACACCTTC. Translating gives CASGANYGYTF.

Points on this clonotype: Its ends do not fully match the called genes, so a read error is possible. The chain uses TRBV28 and TRBJ1-5, with D perhaps TRBD1 (5 bases). The CDR3 covers 17 residues. The germline V gene encodes CDR1 MDHEN and CDR2 SYDVKM. The CDR3 sequence: CASRLSTDMRSNQPQHF. Written as DNA, the CDR3 is TGTGCCAGCAGATTATCGACGGACATGCGTAGCAATCAGCCCCAGCATTTT.

The CDR3 sequence is CSAPPDGLAGSPLHF. The CDR3, as DNA: TGCAGTGCTCCCCCCGATGGACTAGCGGGGTCACCCCTCCACTTT. The V call is TRBV20-1, the J call TRBJ1-6; D unresolved. V lost 5 bases to trimming and J lost 10 bases, with 21 bases between them. This CDR3 spans 15 amino acids. Germline V gives CDR1 DFQATT, CDR2 SNEGSKA (reference sequence).

DNA for the CDR3: TGTGCCAGCAGTCGCGCAGGACCCTACGAGCAGTACTTC. Its protein product is CASSRAGPYEQYF. This chain uses TRBV27 with TRBJ2-7; D uncertain. V shed 5 bases and J shed 2 bases, with 10 bases lying between them. The germline V gene encodes CDR1 MNHEY and CDR2 SMNVEV (reference sequence). This CDR3 has 13 residues.